This TCR beta chain was sequenced for a study of cytomegalovirus exposure and HLA in healthy donors. In the PCR, 60 Vbeta and 13 Jbeta primers were used. Original handling: In a later analysis, some 80 million unique TCR beta chains included roughly 11 million shared by two or more donors. Only in-frame clones appear in the TCRdb table, and some are missing; sequencing was by immunoSEQ multiplex PCR. V and J calls and clone size come straight from that table; D and trimming were deduced from the DNA. The sample includes about 130,000 clones, under 90% of them seen just once. CDR3 length equals 14 residues. Germline values: CDR1 SGDLS, CDR2 YYNGEE. Germline trimming cut 3 bases from V and 0 bases from J; bases unmatched to any gene: 0.

Sequencing was done on a sample of PBMCs. This clonotype originated in a man younger than 30 in good health and CMV-seronegative. The gene calls are TRBV9 and TRBJ1-2, with TRBD1 matching 9 bases. This CDR3 reads CASSGTGANYGYTF. The CDR3, as DNA: TGTGCCAGCAGCGGGACAGGGGCTAACTATGGCTACACCTTC.